This T cell receptor beta chain was obtained from a study of identical twins. Whole-study results and caveats: With abundant cord blood beta clonotypes, insertions were fewer; memory repertoires showed no such pattern.

Per the germline V gene, CDR1 is MDHEN and CDR2 is SYDVKM. The ends were cut back, 6 bases at V and 2 bases at J, with 8 bases in the middle. The CDR3 has 13 residues. Unique molecular identifiers were in the cDNA, with template-switch universal primer binding. TCRdb recomputed calls from the 5' RACE reads with MiXCR, one row per CDR3 protein. This sample has some 590,000 distinct CDR3 sequences, with more than 9% found just once. On this clonotype itself: As yet, its antigen is unknown.

The data were also submitted as part of a second study, on yellow fever vaccine responses in identical twins.

The J gene is TRBJ2-1, the V gene TRBV28; D not certain. This TCR was sampled from a woman between 18 and 29 years old in good health. The source material was PBMCs. The CDR3 DNA reads as TGTGCCAGCAGGCTGGGCACCTACAATGAGCAGTTCTTC. It is translated as CASRLGTYNEQFF.